This T cell receptor (beta chain) was sequenced during a study of cytomegalovirus exposure and HLA in healthy donors. Study-level information: Researchers found that roughly 81% of 350 to 500 genotyped donors fell within the Caucasian-associated ancestry cluster.

The PCR used 60 Vbeta and 13 Jbeta primers. Profiling relied on immunoSEQ multiplex PCR, and the TCRdb table lists in-frame clones only, not all of them. The repertoire holds roughly 150,000 clones, with approximately 80% as singletons. The CDR3 extends over 13 amino acids. Germline V gene lookup returns CDR1 SGHNT and CDR2 YYREEE (reference sequence). Between the trimmed V and J ends, which lost 0 bases and 3 bases, there was a span of 4 bases. The chain combines TRBV5-4 with TRBJ1-5; D is uncertain. Material for sequencing was PBMCs. This receptor was identified in a middle-aged woman in good health and CMV-seronegative. Written as DNA, the CDR3 is TGTGCCAGCAGCTTGGGAGACAATCAGCCCCAGCATTTT. This gives the protein CASSLGDNQPQHF.